These T cell receptor beta chains were read from a single sample in a study of response to subunit inactivated influenza vaccine. In TCRdb, the RT-PCR reads were re-called with MiXCR into one record per CDR3 protein. The sample carries around 580,000 distinct CDR3 sequences, about 11% recorded once. The sample here was PBMCs from blood, taken on the day of vaccination. The source of these receptors is a man aged 45-60 years who received an inactivated influenza vaccine. Each CDR3 is given with its conserved first and last residue. The D gene is left open where the match is weak. A clone size is listed for some rows: how often the clone was seen (once, few, many), or a class if it is expanded.

V: TRBV12-3/TRBV12-4
length: 14
D: .
size: .
J: TRBJ1-6
CDR3: CASSLAGTNSPLHF
DNA: TGTGCCAGCAGTTTGGCAGGGACCAATTCACCCCTCCACTTT

V: TRBV5-6
length: 15
D: .
size: many
J: TRBJ2-5
CDR3: CASSLSGGLFKTQYF
DNA: TGTGCCAGCAGCCTGTCCGGGGGCCTGTTTAAGACCCAGTACTTC

V: TRBV14
length: 18
D: .
size: many
J: TRBJ2-2
CDR3: CASSQGYWRGRPTGELFF
DNA: TGTGCCAGCAGCCAAGGTTATTGGAGGGGGCGCCCAACCGGGGAGCTGTTTTTT

V: TRBV6-6
length: 14
D: .
size: few
J: TRBJ1-2
CDR3: CASSLTDGIGGYTF
DNA: TGTGCCAGCAGTCTTACGGACGGGATTGGCGGCTACACCTTC

V: TRBV12-3/TRBV12-4
length: 13
D: .
size: few
J: TRBJ1-5
CDR3: CASSLAFEQPQHF
DNA: TGTGCCAGCAGTTTGGCCTTCGAGCAGCCCCAGCATTTT

V: TRBV19
length: 14
D: .
size: few
J: TRBJ2-7
CDR3: CASSISARGYEQYF
DNA: TGTGCCAGTAGTATATCGGCTAGGGGCTACGAGCAGTACTTC

V: TRBV12-3/TRBV12-4
length: 14
D: TRBD1
size: few
J: TRBJ1-2
CDR3: CASKKDRGDYGYTF
DNA: TGTGCCAGCAAAAAAGACAGGGGAGACTATGGCTACACCTTC

V: TRBV7-2
length: 14
D: .
size: .
J: TRBJ2-1
CDR3: CASSFRDLSNEQFF
DNA: TGTGCCAGCAGCTTCCGGGACTTAAGCAATGAGCAGTTCTTC

V: TRBV5-1
length: 15
D: TRBD2
size: .
J: TRBJ2-3
CDR3: CASSLALAVTDTQYF
DNA: TGCGCCAGCAGCTTGGCACTAGCGGTCACAGATACGCAGTATTTT

V: TRBV5-4
length: 16
D: TRBD2
size: .
J: TRBJ2-7
CDR3: CASSLAGGSATYEQYF
DNA: TGTGCCAGCAGCTTGGCGGGCGGGAGTGCCACCTACGAGCAGTACTTC